The 31 T cell receptor beta chains below were found in one sample sequenced in a study of Graves' ophthalmopathy and Graves' hyperthyroidism. Scientists amplified the TCR beta CDR3 regions from RNA transcripts. A first-round RT-PCR used HTBI primers, followed by a second-round multiplex PCR. TCRdb re-called the multiplex PCR reads with MiXCR, one entry per CDR3 protein. This repertoire shows about 700,000 distinct CDR3 sequences, just over 40% found once; its top ten account for over 2.5%. Sequenced material: peripheral blood. The source is an adult man with Graves' ophthalmopathy.

Only one count was recorded for this clonotype. A much larger clone differs from this one at a single base, so this may be a read error. V is TRBV7-2 and J is TRBJ2-5; D gene uncertain. Germline CDR1 and CDR2: SGHTA and FQGNSA. The CDR3 runs to 14 residues. The CDR3 is CASSPMQIQEAQYF. DNA for the CDR3: TGTGCCAGCAGCCCCATGCAGATTCAAGAGGCCCAGTACTTC. The variable domain in full, with the rest retrieved from reference TRBV7-2 and TRBJ2-5, is GAGVSQSPSNKVTEKGKDVELRCDPISGHTALYWYRQSLGQGLEFLIYFQGNSAPDKSGLPSDRFSAERTGGSVSTLTIQRTQQEDSAVYLCASSPMQIQEAQYFGPGTRLLVL.

This clonotype was counted at least ten times. The chain couples TRBV9 to TRBJ1-6; the match to TRBD1 covers 8 bases. CDR1 is SGDLS and CDR2 is YYNGEE in the germline V gene. V lost 3 bases to trimming and J lost 10 bases; unmatched junction nucleotides: 9. CDR3 length equals 15 residues. CDR3 DNA: TGTGCCAGCAGCGGAGGACAGGGTGTAGGGTCACCCCTCCACTTT. This sequence encodes CASSGGQGVGSPLHF.

This clonotype was recorded a few times. The CDR3 sequence: CASSKGGKAETQYF. The CDR3 DNA reads as TGTGCCAGCAGCAAAGGGGGTAAGGCGGAGACCCAGTACTTC. The chain links TRBV5-8 to TRBJ2-5; maybe TRBD1 (6 bases). Deletions cut 4 bases from V and 5 bases from J, with 15 bases between. Germline V CDR1 and CDR2: SGHTS, YDEGEE. The CDR3 sequence is 14 residues long. The variable domain in full, with the rest retrieved from reference TRBV5-8 and TRBJ2-5, is EAGVTQSPTHLIKTRGQQATLRCSPISGHTSVYWYQQALGLGLQFLLWYDEGEERNRGNFPPRFSGRQFPNYSSELNVNALELEDSALYLCASSKGGKAETQYFGPGTRLLVL.

This clonotype showed up many times. The V and J genes are TRBV11-1 and TRBJ2-7; 9 bases fit TRBD2. CDR3 length: 15 residues. Losses at the gene ends were 8 bases for V and 3 bases for J; bases not matched to a gene: 11. Looked up from germline, CDR1 is SGHAT and CDR2 is FQDESV (reference sequence). CDR3 loop: CASRPTSGSVYEQYF. The CDR3 region has the DNA TGTGCCAGCCGACCTACTAGCGGGTCGGTCTACGAGCAGTACTTC.

This clonotype was observed a few times. J is TRBJ1-5 and V is TRBV27, with 7 nucleotides matching TRBD1. The CDR3 sequence is 17 residues long. The germline V gene encodes CDR1 MNHEY and CDR2 SMNVEV (reference sequence). V was pared by 8 bases and J by 3 bases, with 16 bases of the junction left unmatched. The CDR3 DNA is TGTGCCAGCCCGATCGGACCGGGACAGAACTCCAATCAGCCCCAGCATTTT. Protein sequence: CASPIGPGQNSNQPQHF.

The chain has TRBV20-1 and TRBJ1-1, with a possible D match to TRBD1 (6 bases). Trimming pared 1 base from V and 2 bases from J, leaving 14 bases between. Per the germline V gene, CDR1 is DFQATT and CDR2 is SNEGSKA (reference sequence). This CDR3 comprises 15 residues. This CDR3 reads CSARVPTGTNTEAFF. The CDR3 DNA is TGCAGTGCTAGAGTACCGACAGGTACTAACACTGAAGCTTTCTTT.

The V and J genes are TRBV6-1 and TRBJ2-7; weak D call: TRBD1 (6 bases). The CDR3 is 14 amino acids. The V and J ends lost 7 bases and 6 bases respectively, with 19 bases between them. Germline values: CDR1 MNHNS, CDR2 SASEGT. Here the CDR3 DNA reads TGTGCCAGCATCACACAGGGCGTCATGTTCGAGCAGTACTTC. Protein product: CASITQGVMFEQYF.

Points on this clonotype: A read error may explain this, as a much larger clone is one base away. The CDR3 nucleotides read TGCGCCAGCAGCCAGACAAGCGGGCTTCACTCACCCCTCCACTTT. Translation: CASSQTSGLHSPLHF. This sequence joins TRBV4-3 and TRBJ1-6, with D uncertain. The germline V and J ends were trimmed by 3 bases and 10 bases, with 16 bases remaining between them. This CDR3 has 15 amino acids. The germline CDR1 and CDR2 sequences are LGHNA and YSLEER.

This clonotype has only one observation. V usage is TRBV2 and J usage is TRBJ1-2; possible D gene TRBD1, 6 bases. The germline CDR1 and CDR2 sequences are SNHLY and FYNNEI. This CDR3 region has 13 residues. V gave up 5 bases and J gave up 4 bases, with 11 bases separating them. The CDR3 reads CASSFTGFYGYTF. In DNA form, the CDR3 reads TGTGCCAGCAGTTTCACAGGGTTCTATGGCTACACCTTC.

This chain links TRBV10-3 with TRBJ2-5; TRBD2 matches 12 bases. Germline-derived CDR1 and CDR2 are ENHRY and SYGVKD. The CDR3 runs to 16 residues. Germline trimming cut 10 bases from V and 2 bases from J; bases unmatched to any gene: 11. The CDR3 DNA is TGTGCCACCAAACGGACGACTAGCGGGGGACAAGAGACCCAGTACTTC. Its translation: CATKRTTSGGQETQYF.

The chain carries TRBV25-1 and TRBJ1-4; maybe TRBD1 (5 bases). V shed 8 bases and J shed 6 bases, with 13 bases lying between them. Germline V gives CDR1 MGHDK, CDR2 SYGVNS. The CDR3 extends over 13 amino acids. CDR3 in amino acids: CASYRDVDEKLFF. CDR3 coding DNA: TGTGCCAGCTATCGGGACGTCGATGAAAAACTGTTTTTT.

This rearrangement joins TRBV10-3 to TRBJ1-4; perhaps TRBD1 as D (5 bases). The length of the CDR3 is 15 residues. Germline V lookup: CDR1 ENHRY, CDR2 SYGVKD. Deletions cut 7 bases from V and 8 bases from J, with 20 bases between. CDR3 DNA: TGTGCCATCATTGACAGTTCCGGGACGCTAGAAAAACTGTTTTTT. Translating gives CAIIDSSGTLEKLFF.

As regards this clonotype: The junction differs from germline at one of its ends, possibly a read error. The chain links TRBV9 to TRBJ1-2; 9 bases are a match to TRBD1. Germline-derived CDR1 and CDR2 are SGDLS and YYNGEE. The CDR3 extends over 13 amino acids. In nucleotides, the CDR3 is TGTGCCAGCTGGGGACAGGGACACTATGGTTACACCTTC. Translated: CASWGQGHYGYTF. The entire variable domain, with the rest obtained from reference TRBV9 and TRBJ1-2, is as follows: DSGVTQTPKHLITATGQRVTLRCSPRSGDLSVYWYQQSLDQGLQFLIQYYNGEERAKGNILERFSAQQFPDLHSELNLSSLELGDSALYFCASWGQGHYGYTFGSGTRLTVV.

In this sample, this clonotype turned up many times. This chain uses TRBV5-5 with TRBJ1-5; D uncertain. CDR1 is SGHKS and CDR2 is YYEKEE in the germline V gene (reference sequence). V lost 4 bases and J 9 bases, leaving 8 bases between the germline ends. The CDR3 consists of 11 residues. As DNA, the CDR3 is TGTGCCAGCAGCCAAAACGGGCCCCAGCATTTT. Its translation is CASSQNGPQHF.

This clonotype was seen a handful of times. The junction departs from germline at one end; a sequencing error may be responsible. This chain joins TRBV10-2 and TRBJ2-7; the match to TRBD1 covers 9 bases. The CDR3 loop spans 15 amino acids. Germline values: CDR1 WSHSY, CDR2 SAAADI. CDR3 DNA: TGTGCCAGCAGTTCCCCGGGACAGGGCTACTACGAGCAGTACTTC. Amino acid sequence: CASSSPGQGYYEQYF.

A few counts support this clonotype. V is TRBV7-8 and J is TRBJ2-3; the D is unclear. Deletions cut 1 base from V and 6 bases from J, with 8 bases between. The CDR3 runs to 13 residues. Per the germline V gene, CDR1 is SGHVS and CDR2 is FQNEAQ. The CDR3 is CASSLVELDTQYF. The CDR3 DNA reads as TGTGCCAGCAGCTTAGTTGAGCTGGATACGCAGTATTTT.

This clonotype has a count of ten or more. The chain carries TRBV7-9 and TRBJ2-2; D not certain. V was cut by 1 base and J by 5 bases, with 11 bases left in between. This CDR3 has 15 residues. Germline V gene sequence: CDR1 SEHNR, CDR2 FQNEAQ (reference sequence). The CDR3, as DNA: TGTGCCAGCAGCTTAGGGTTCGGGTTAACCGGGGAGCTGTTTTTT. This sequence encodes CASSLGFGLTGELFF.

This chain joins TRBV5-4 and TRBJ1-1; TRBD1 matches 7 bases. J was trimmed by 0 bases and V by 5 bases; bases with no gene match: 7. Germline V gives CDR1 SGHNT, CDR2 YYREEE (reference sequence). The CDR3 extends over 15 amino acids. The CDR3, as DNA: TGTGCCAGCAGAGGGGACAGAACCATGAACACTGAAGCTTTCTTT. Translating gives CASRGDRTMNTEAFF.

The chain is built from TRBV7-9 and TRBJ2-6; 7 bases line up with TRBD1. The CDR3 loop spans 16 amino acids. J lost 3 bases, V lost 5 bases, and 7 bases had no gene match. Germline V gives CDR1 SEHNR, CDR2 FQNEAQ (reference sequence). The CDR3 region is CASSPRTGYGANVLTF. The CDR3 nucleotides are TGTGCCAGCAGCCCCCGGACAGGCTATGGGGCCAACGTCCTGACTTTC.

The chain combines TRBV12-3 or TRBV12-4 with TRBJ2-6; TRBD1 is a possible D gene (6 bases). Trimming shortened V by 6 bases and J by 3 bases, and 15 bases separated the two germline ends. The CDR3 sequence is 16 residues long. The CDR3 sequence is CASSPQGSYGANVLTF. Written as DNA, the CDR3 is TGTGCCAGCAGCCCACAGGGTAGCTATGGGGCCAACGTCCTGACTTTC.

V gene TRBV19 combines with J gene TRBJ2-3; tentatively, D is TRBD1 or TRBD2 (5 bases each). V lost 5 bases and J lost 8, with 17 bases in between. This CDR3 is 14 amino acids long. CDR1 is LNHDA and CDR2 is SQIVND in the germline V gene (reference sequence). In nucleotides, the CDR3 is TGTGCCAGTAGTCCCTCGGGGACGAGAGGTACGCAGTATTTT. Translated, it gives CASSPSGTRGTQYF.

Ten or more counts support this clonotype. As DNA, the CDR3 is TGTGCCAGCAGTTTCCGGGTACAGGGCTACGAGCAGTACTTC. Its translation: CASSFRVQGYEQYF. The chain combines TRBV12-3 or TRBV12-4 with TRBJ2-7; maybe TRBD1 (6 bases). This CDR3 has 14 amino acids. Trimming took 3 bases from V and 3 from J, leaving 12 bases between them.

V is TRBV15 and J is TRBJ1-6, with D hard to call. V was pared by 5 bases and J by 5 bases, with 10 bases between. Germline assignment: CDR1 LNHNV and CDR2 YYDKDF (reference sequence). The CDR3 is 14 residues long. Here the CDR3 DNA reads TGTGCCACCAGCTTGGATACGGATAATTCACCCCTCCACTTT. Translated, it gives CATSLDTDNSPLHF.

This clonotype occurred many times. The J gene is TRBJ1-2, the V gene TRBV12-3 or TRBV12-4; 7 bases are shared with TRBD1. CDR3 length equals 14 residues. V lost 5 bases to trimming and J lost 4 bases; unmatched junction nucleotides: 7. CDR3 nucleotides: TGTGCCAGCAGTCCAACAGGGGTTGGCTATGGCTACACCTTC. Amino acid sequence: CASSPTGVGYGYTF.

This clonotype came up many times. V and J are TRBV5-1 and TRBJ2-2; no definite D call. Germline lookup yields CDR1 SGHRS and CDR2 YFSETQ. Trimming took 5 bases from V and 0 from J, leaving 8 bases between them. The CDR3 is 14 residues long. The CDR3 reads CASRRQTNTGELFF. Written as DNA, the CDR3 is TGCGCCAGCAGACGGCAGACGAACACCGGGGAGCTGTTTTTT.

The rearrangement uses TRBV9 and TRBJ2-7, with 8 bases aligning to TRBD1. The V segment lost 6 bases and the J segment 2 bases; nucleotides outside the gene matches: 7. Looked up from germline, CDR1 is SGDLS and CDR2 is YYNGEE. CDR3 size: 14 residues. CDR3 nucleotides: TGTGCCAGCAACCTACAGGGGGGTACCTACGAGCAGTACTTC. Its protein product is CASNLQGGTYEQYF.

The chain couples TRBV5-6 to TRBJ1-1; 9 bases align to TRBD1. Unmatched junction bases numbered 11, after V lost 1 base and J lost 4 bases. The CDR3 length is 17 residues. Germline lookup yields CDR1 SGHDT and CDR2 YYEEEE. Here the CDR3 DNA reads TGTGCCAGCAGCTTGAATTACCGGGACAGGGCCCGCACTGAAGCTTTCTTT. Amino acids: CASSLNYRDRARTEAFF.

This clonotype occurred many times. V and J are TRBV7-6 and TRBJ1-5; no reliable D call. CDR3 size: 13 residues. CDR1 is SGHVS and CDR2 is FNYEAQ in the germline V gene. The ends were cut back, 4 bases at V and 4 bases at J, with 8 bases in the middle. CDR3 DNA sequence: TGTGCCAGCAGCTCCCTCTGGAATCAGCCCCAGCATTTT. Amino acids: CASSSLWNQPQHF.

This clonotype came up many times. The chain employs TRBV7-9 and TRBJ2-2; either TRBD1 or TRBD2 may fit D (5 bases each). The CDR3 loop spans 16 amino acids. Per the germline V gene, CDR1 is SEHNR and CDR2 is FQNEAQ (reference sequence). Deletions cut 4 bases from V and 2 bases from J, with 14 bases between. Written as DNA, the CDR3 is TGTGCCAGCAGCTCGTCCGGGACGGTCAACACCGGGGAGCTGTTTTTT. Translated, it gives CASSSSGTVNTGELFF.

The chain recombines TRBV4-1 with TRBJ2-7, with 10 bases identical to TRBD2. The junction had 11 bases not matched to a gene; V was cut back by 4 bases and J by 5 bases. The CDR3 is 16 residues long. Germline values: CDR1 MGHRA, CDR2 YSYEKL. As DNA, the CDR3 is TGCGCCAGCAGCCCAGGGCGGCTAGCGGGGGAGGACGAGCAGTACTTC. It specifies CASSPGRLAGEDEQYF.

There are a few counts of this clonotype. Compared with germline, one end of the junction differs, possibly owing to a read error. The gene calls are TRBV10-3 and TRBJ1-2, with 9 bases that match TRBD1. Per germline, CDR1 ENHRY and CDR2 SYGVKD. This CDR3 is built from 14 residues. CDR3 DNA sequence: TGTGCCAGCAGTAAGGGACAGGGCATCTATGGCTACACCTTC. Protein sequence: CASSKGQGIYGYTF.